The present entry profiles one T cell receptor (beta chain) with its context. The same CDR3 can be traced to other DNA sequences in this sample. This specimen belongs to a study of shared clonotypes between healthy human individuals. The quantity of DNA used in unsorted PBMC replicate PCRs was about 0.3 ug, corresponding to some 31,000 T cell genomes. Per the study methods: Filtering differed, since immunoSEQ gave only junction sequences and no quality scores. Data came from immunoSEQ multiplex PCR; TCRdb stores just in-frame clones and leaves some out. Clone size and the V and J calls come from that table; the DNA yielded D and trimming. The table lists about 510,000 clones, approximately 79% of them singletons, with 9.5% to 15% in the top ten. CDR1 KGHSH and CDR2 LQKENI come from the germline V gene. The ends lost 2 bases at V and 5 bases at J; junction bases unmatched: 7. CDR3 length equals 15 residues.

The chain couples TRBV18 to TRBJ2-7, with 9 bases aligning to TRBD2. Sequencing was performed on PBMCs. The TCR originated in a woman aged 40 to 49 in good health. Some clones in this sample may be carry-over from other donors' samples. The DNA of the CDR3 is TGTGCCAGCTCACCAGGGTTAGCGGGAGCTGACGAGCAGTACTTC. It encodes CASSPGLAGADEQYF.